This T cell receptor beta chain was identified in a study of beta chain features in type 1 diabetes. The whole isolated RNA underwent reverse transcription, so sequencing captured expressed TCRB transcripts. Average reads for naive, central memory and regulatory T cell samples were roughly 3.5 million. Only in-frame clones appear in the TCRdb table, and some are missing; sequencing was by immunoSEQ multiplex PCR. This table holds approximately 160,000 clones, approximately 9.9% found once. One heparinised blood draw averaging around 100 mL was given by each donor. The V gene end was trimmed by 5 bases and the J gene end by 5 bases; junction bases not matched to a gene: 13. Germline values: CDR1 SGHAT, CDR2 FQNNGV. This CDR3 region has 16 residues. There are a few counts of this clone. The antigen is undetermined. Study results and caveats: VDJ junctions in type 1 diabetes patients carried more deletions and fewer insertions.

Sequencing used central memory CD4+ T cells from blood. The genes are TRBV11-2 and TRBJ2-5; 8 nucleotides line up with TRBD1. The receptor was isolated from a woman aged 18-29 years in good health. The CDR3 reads CASSLKGRDRTETQYF. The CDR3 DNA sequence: TGTGCCAGCAGCCTGAAGGGGCGGGACAGGACGGAGACCCAGTACTTC. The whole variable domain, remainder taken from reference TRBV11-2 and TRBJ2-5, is EAGVAQSPRYKIIEKRQSVAFWCNPISGHATLYWYQQILGQGPKLLIQFQNNGVVDDSQLPKDRFSAERLKGVDSTLKIQPAKLEDSAVYLCASSLKGRDRTETQYFGPGTRLLVL.